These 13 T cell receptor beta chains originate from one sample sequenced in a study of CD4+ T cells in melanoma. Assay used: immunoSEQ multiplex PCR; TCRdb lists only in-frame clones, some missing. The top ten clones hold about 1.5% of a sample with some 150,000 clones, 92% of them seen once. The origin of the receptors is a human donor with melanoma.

CDR3 amino acids: CASSLTGFGPKNIQYF. The CDR3 nucleotides are TGTGCCAGCTCACTAACAGGGTTCGGTCCCAAAAACATTCAGTACTTC. The rearrangement joins TRBV18 to TRBJ2-4; tentatively, D is TRBD1 (6 bases). The CDR3 extends over 16 amino acids. The germline V and J ends were trimmed by 4 bases and 2 bases, with 15 bases remaining between them. In germline, CDR1 is KGHSH, CDR2 LQKENI.

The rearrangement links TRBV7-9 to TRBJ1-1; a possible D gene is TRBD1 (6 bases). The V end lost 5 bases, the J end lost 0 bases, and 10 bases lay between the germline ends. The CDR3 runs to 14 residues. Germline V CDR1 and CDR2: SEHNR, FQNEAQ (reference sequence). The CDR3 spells CASSPRGVNTEAFF. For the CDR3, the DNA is TGTGCCAGCAGCCCCAGGGGTGTGAACACTGAAGCTTTCTTT.

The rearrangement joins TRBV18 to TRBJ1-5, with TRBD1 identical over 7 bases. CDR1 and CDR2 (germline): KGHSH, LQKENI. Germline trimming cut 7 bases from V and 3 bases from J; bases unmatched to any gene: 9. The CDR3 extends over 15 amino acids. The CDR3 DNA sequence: TGTGCCAGCTTCCAACGACAGGGCTACAATCAGCCCCAGCATTTT. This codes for CASFQRQGYNQPQHF.

The CDR3 nucleotides are TGTGCCTGGAGGCAGGGGCATGTGGGGACCCAGTACTTC. Protein: CAWRQGHVGTQYF. The chain employs TRBV30 and TRBJ2-5; D is perhaps TRBD1 (6 bases). Germline CDR1 reads GTSNPN; CDR2 reads SVGIG (reference sequence). V lost 3 bases and J lost 7, with 15 bases in between. CDR3 size: 13 residues.

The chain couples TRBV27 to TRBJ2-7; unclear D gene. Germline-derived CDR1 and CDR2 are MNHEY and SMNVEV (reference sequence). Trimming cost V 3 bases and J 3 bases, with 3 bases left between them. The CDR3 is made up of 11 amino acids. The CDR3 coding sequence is TGTGCCAGCAGTTTTGGCTACGAGCAGTACTTC. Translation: CASSFGYEQYF.

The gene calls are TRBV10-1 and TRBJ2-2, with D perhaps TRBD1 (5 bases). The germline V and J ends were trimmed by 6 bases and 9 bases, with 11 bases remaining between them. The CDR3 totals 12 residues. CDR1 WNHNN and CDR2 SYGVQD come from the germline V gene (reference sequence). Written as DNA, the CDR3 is TGCGCCAGCAGGGGGCGAGTTTGGGAGCTGTTTTTT. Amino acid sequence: CASRGRVWELFF.

In nucleotides, the CDR3 is TGTGCCAGCAGCTTACTAGCGGGGGGGCGCACCGGGGAGCTGTTTTTT. This translates into CASSLLAGGRTGELFF. The genes are TRBV7-9 and TRBJ2-2, with 12 positions matching TRBD2. Per the germline V gene, CDR1 is SEHNR and CDR2 is FQNEAQ (reference sequence). The CDR3 sequence is 16 residues long. V was clipped by 2 bases and J by 4 bases; unmatched bases: 2.

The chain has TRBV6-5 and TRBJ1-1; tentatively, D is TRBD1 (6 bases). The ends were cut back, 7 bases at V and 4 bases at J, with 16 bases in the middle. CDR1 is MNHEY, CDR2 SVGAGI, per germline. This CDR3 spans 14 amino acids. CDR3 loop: CASKVLGGPTEAFF. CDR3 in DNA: TGTGCCAGCAAGGTCCTTGGGGGGCCCACTGAAGCTTTCTTT.

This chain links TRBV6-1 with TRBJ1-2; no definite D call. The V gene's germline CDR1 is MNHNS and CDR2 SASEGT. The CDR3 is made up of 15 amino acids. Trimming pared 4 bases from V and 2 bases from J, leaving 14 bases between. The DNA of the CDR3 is TGTGCCAGCAGTGGGGCCGAGAGGGCCAACTATGGCTACACCTTC. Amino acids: CASSGAERANYGYTF.

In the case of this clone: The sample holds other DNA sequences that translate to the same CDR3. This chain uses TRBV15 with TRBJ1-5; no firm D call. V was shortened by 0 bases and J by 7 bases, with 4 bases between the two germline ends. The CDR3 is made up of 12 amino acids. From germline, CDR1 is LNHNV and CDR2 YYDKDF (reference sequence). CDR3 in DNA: TGTGCCACCAGCAGAGATTACCAGCCCCAGCATTTT. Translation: CATSRDYQPQHF.

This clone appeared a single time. Written as DNA, the CDR3 is TGCAGTGCCTACACAGGGTATGAAGCTTTCTTT. Its translation: CSAYTGYEAFF. The genes are TRBV20-1 and TRBJ1-1, with D tentatively TRBD1 (6 bases). V was shortened by 6 bases and J by 7 bases, with 12 bases between the two germline ends. The CDR3 is 11 residues long. The germline V gene has CDR1 DFQATT and CDR2 SNEGSKA (reference sequence).

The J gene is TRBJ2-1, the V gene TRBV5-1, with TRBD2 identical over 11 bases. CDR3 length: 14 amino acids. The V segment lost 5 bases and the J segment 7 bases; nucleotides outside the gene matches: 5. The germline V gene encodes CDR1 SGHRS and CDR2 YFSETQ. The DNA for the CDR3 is TGCGCCAGCAGACCTAGCGGGGGGACAAATGAGCAGTTCTTC. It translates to CASRPSGGTNEQFF.

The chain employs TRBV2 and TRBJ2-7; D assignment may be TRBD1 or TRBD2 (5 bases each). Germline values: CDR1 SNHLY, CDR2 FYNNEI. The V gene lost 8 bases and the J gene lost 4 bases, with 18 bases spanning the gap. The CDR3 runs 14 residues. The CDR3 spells CASAQKQGPYEQYF. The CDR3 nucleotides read TGTGCCAGCGCCCAAAAGCAGGGACCTTACGAGCAGTACTTC.